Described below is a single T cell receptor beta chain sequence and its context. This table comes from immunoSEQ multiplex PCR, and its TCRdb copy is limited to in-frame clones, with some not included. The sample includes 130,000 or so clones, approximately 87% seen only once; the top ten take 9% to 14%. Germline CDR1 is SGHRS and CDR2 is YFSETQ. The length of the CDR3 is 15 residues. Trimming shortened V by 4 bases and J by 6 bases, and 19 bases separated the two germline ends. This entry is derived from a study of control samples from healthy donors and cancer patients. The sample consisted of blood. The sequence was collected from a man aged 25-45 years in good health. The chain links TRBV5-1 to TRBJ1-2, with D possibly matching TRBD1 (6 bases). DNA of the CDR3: TGCGCCAGCAGCCCCGGACAGTCTAAATGGGATGGCTACACCTTC. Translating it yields CASSPGQSKWDGYTF.